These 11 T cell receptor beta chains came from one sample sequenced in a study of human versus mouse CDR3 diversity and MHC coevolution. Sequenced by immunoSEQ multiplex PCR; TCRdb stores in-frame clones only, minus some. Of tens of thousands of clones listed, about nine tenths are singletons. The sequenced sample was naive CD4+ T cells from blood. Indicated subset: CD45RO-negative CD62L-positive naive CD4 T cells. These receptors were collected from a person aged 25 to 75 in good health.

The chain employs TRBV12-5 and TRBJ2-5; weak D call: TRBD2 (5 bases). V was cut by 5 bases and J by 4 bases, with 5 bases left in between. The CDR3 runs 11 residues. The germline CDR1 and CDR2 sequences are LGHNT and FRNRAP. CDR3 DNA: TGTGCTAGTGGTGAGGGAGAGACCCAGTACTTC. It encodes CASGEGETQYF.

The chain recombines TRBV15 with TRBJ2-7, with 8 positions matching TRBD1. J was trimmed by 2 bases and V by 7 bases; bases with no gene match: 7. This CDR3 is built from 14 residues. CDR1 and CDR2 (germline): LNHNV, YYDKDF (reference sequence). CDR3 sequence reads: CATKPDRGTYEQYF. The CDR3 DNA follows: TGTGCCACCAAACCAGACAGGGGCACCTACGAGCAGTACTTC.

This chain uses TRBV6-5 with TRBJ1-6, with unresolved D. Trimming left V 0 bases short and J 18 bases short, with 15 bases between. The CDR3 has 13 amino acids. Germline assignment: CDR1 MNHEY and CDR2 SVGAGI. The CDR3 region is CASSYSSYSAHHF. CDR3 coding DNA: TGTGCCAGCAGTTACTCATCATACAGTGCCCACCACTTT.

Here the CDR3 DNA reads TGTGCCAGCATGCGCACCACCTTCTACGAGCAGTACTTC. Its translation: CASMRTTFYEQYF. This chain links TRBV2 with TRBJ2-7; D is ambiguous. CDR3 length equals 13 residues. Trimming left V 7 bases short and J 3 bases short, with 13 bases between. CDR1 is SNHLY and CDR2 is FYNNEI in the germline V gene.

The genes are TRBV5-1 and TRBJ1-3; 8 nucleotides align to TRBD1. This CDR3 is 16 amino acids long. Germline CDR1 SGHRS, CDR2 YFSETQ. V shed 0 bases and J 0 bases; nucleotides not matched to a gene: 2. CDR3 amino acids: CASSLEGTGSGNTIYF. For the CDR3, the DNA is TGCGCCAGCAGCTTGGAAGGGACAGGCTCTGGAAACACCATATATTTT.

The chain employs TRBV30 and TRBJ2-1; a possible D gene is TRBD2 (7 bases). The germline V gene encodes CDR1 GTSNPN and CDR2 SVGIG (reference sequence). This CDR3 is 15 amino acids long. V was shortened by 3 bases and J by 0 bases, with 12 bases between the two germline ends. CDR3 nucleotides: TGTGCCTGGAGCCCGCGGGGGCACTCCTACAATGAGCAGTTCTTC. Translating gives CAWSPRGHSYNEQFF.

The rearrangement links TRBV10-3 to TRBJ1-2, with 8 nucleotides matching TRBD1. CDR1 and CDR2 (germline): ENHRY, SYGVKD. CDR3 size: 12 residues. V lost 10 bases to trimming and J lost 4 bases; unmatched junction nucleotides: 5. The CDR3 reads CATRGQTYGYTF. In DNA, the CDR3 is TGTGCCACCAGGGGGCAGACCTATGGCTACACCTTC.

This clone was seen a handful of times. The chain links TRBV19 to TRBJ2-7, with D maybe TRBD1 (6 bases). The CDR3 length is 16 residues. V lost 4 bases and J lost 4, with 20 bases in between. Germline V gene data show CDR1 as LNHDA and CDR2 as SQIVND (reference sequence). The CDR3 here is CASSTDRWTASYEQYF. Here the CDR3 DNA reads TGTGCCAGTAGTACGGACCGGTGGACAGCATCTTACGAGCAGTACTTC. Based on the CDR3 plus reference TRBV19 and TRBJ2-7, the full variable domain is DGGITQSPKYLFRKEGQNVTLSCEQNLNHDAMYWYRQDPGQGLRLIYYSQIVNDFQKGDIAEGYSVSREKKESFPLTVTSAQKNPTAFYLCASSTDRWTASYEQYFGPGTRLTVT.

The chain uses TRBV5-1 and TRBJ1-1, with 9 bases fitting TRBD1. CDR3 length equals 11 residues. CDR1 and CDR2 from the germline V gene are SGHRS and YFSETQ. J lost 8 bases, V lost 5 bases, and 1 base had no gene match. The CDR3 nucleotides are TGCGCCAGCAGGGGGACAGGGGAAGCTTTCTTT. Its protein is CASRGTGEAFF.

CDR3 protein: CASSQADRARHYGYTF. DNA of the CDR3: TGTGCCAGCAGCCAAGCAGACAGGGCCCGGCACTATGGCTACACCTTC. The chain carries TRBV14 and TRBJ1-2; 7 nucleotides line up with TRBD1. The CDR3 extends over 16 amino acids. The V gene's germline CDR1 is SGHDN and CDR2 FVKESK. With V trimmed by 1 base and J by 3 bases, 8 bases remained unmatched.

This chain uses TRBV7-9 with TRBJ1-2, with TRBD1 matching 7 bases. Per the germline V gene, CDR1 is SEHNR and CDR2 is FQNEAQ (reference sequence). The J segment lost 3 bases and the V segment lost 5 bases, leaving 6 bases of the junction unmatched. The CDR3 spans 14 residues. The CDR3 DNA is TGTGCCAGCAGCGAGCGACAGGGTGACTATGGCTACACCTTC. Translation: CASSERQGDYGYTF.